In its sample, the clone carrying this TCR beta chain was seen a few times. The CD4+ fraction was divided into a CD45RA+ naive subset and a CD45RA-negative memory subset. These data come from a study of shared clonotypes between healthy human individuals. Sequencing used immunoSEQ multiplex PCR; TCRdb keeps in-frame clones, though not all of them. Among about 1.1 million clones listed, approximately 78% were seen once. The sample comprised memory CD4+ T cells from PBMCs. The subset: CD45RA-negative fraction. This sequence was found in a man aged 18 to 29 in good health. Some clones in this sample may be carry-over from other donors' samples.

As DNA, the CDR3 is TGTGCCAGCAGTGCCACGGGGAGGGGTGTTGGCAATCAGCCCCAGCATTTT. Amino acids: CASSATGRGVGNQPQHF. V gene TRBV2 combines with J gene TRBJ1-5, with D possibly being TRBD1 (5 bases). Looked up from germline, CDR1 is SNHLY and CDR2 is FYNNEI. This CDR3 spans 17 amino acids. The V and J ends lost 4 bases and 2 bases respectively, with 18 bases between them.